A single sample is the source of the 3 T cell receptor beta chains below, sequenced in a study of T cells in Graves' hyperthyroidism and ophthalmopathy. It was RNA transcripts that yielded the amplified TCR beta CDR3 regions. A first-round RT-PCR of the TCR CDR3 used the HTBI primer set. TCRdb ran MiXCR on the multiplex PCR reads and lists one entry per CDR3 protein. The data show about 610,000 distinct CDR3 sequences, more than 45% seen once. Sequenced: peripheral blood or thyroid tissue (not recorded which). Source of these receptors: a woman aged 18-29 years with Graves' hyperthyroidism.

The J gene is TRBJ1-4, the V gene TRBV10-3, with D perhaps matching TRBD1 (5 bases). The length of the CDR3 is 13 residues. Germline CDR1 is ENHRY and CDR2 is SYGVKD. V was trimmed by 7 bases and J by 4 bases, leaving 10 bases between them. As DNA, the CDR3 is TGTGCCATCACTGGGGCGGTTAATGAAAAACTGTTTTTT. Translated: CAITGAVNEKLFF.

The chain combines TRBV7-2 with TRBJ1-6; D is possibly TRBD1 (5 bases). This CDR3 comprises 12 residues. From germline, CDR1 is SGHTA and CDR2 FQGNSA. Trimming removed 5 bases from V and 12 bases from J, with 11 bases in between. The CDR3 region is CASSQGGGPLHF. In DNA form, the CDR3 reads TGTGCCAGCAGCCAGGGCGGGGGACCCCTCCACTTT.

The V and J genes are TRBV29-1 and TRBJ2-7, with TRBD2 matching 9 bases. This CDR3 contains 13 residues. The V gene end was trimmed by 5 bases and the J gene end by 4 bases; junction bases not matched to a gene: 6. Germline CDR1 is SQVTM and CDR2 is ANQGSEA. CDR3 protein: CSVPLAGRYEQYF. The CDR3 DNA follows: TGCAGCGTTCCGCTAGCGGGAAGGTACGAGCAGTACTTC.